The sequence of this T cell receptor (beta chain) was determined in a study of blood T cell repertoires in COVID-19. Study in general: The United States, Italy and Spain supplied acute and convalescent COVID-19 samples. PBMCs, B-cell-depleted T cells, or T cells were the source of the cDNA or gDNA that made up the material.

Authors' data handling: Nucleated cell counts were estimated from reference gene primer amplification. The method was immunoSEQ multiplex PCR; TCRdb's version includes in-frame clones alone and lacks a portion of them. The V and J calls and the clone size are those of that table, but D and trimming were determined from the DNA. The table lists roughly 250,000 clones, about 80% of them singletons. The CDR3 contains 13 residues. Trimming at V came to 3 bases and at J to 4 bases, leaving 2 bases not matched to a gene. Germline V gene data show CDR1 as SGHDN and CDR2 as FVKESK. The chain joins TRBV14 to TRBJ1-2, with TRBD1 matching over 7 bases. The receptor was isolated from a woman older than 75 with acute or convalescent COVID-19. The material sequenced was peripheral blood. CDR3 sequence reads: CASSQGTAYGYTF. The CDR3 nucleotides are TGTGCCAGCAGCCAGGGGACAGCCTATGGCTACACCTTC.